These 13 T cell receptor beta chains share one sample of origin, sequenced in a study of T cells in Graves' hyperthyroidism and ophthalmopathy. Amplified TCR beta CDR3 regions derived from RNA transcripts. RT-PCR in the first round (using the HTBI primer set) targeted the TCR CDR3. TCRdb reanalysed the multiplex PCR reads using MiXCR and keeps one entry per CDR3 protein. The table has about 480,000 distinct CDR3 sequences, around 14% seen once. The specimen sequenced was blood. All receptors come from a woman aged 18-29 years with Graves' hyperthyroidism.

This sequence joins TRBV25-1 and TRBJ1-2; 9 bases map to TRBD1. There are 16 residues in the CDR3. CDR1 and CDR2 (germline): MGHDK, SYGVNS. V lost 8 bases to trimming and J lost 5 bases; unmatched junction nucleotides: 15. CDR3 region: CASGGGGQGGWYGYTF. CDR3 DNA: TGTGCCAGCGGAGGCGGGGGACAGGGTGGGTGGTATGGCTACACCTTC.

This clonotype was picked up many times. The V gene is TRBV3-1, the J gene TRBJ1-2; D may be TRBD1 (6 bases). The CDR3 extends over 12 amino acids. Germline V CDR1 and CDR2: LGHDT, YNNKEL (reference sequence). V lost 1 base and J 7 bases, leaving 7 bases between the germline ends. CDR3 nucleotides: TGTGCCAGCAGCCAAGGGACAGTTGGCTACACCTTC. Translating it yields CASSQGTVGYTF.

This clonotype was observed many times. CDR3 amino acids: CASSTGLPGEKLFF. In DNA form, the CDR3 reads TGTGCCAGCAGCACCGGACTTCCTGGGGAAAAACTGTTTTTT. The chain employs TRBV11-2 and TRBJ1-4, with unresolved D. Trimming left V 5 bases short and J 8 bases short, with 15 bases between. The CDR3 spans 14 residues. CDR1 and CDR2 from the germline V gene are SGHAT and FQNNGV. The variable domain in full, completed from reference TRBV11-2 and TRBJ1-4, reads EAGVAQSPRYKIIEKRQSVAFWCNPISGHATLYWYQQILGQGPKLLIQFQNNGVVDDSQLPKDRFSAERLKGVDSTLKIQPAKLEDSAVYLCASSTGLPGEKLFFGSGTQLSVL.

There are a few counts of this clonotype. This chain uses TRBV9 with TRBJ1-1; tentatively, D is TRBD1 (5 bases). Germline lookup yields CDR1 SGDLS and CDR2 YYNGEE. The CDR3 length is 15 residues. The germline V and J ends were trimmed by 2 bases and 4 bases, with 15 bases remaining between them. CDR3 in DNA: TGTGCCAGCAGCGTGGGAGGAGGGGTGCTCACTGAAGCTTTCTTT. It is translated as CASSVGGGVLTEAFF.

This clonotype has a count of ten or more. The chain joins TRBV7-2 to TRBJ2-4; D is unclear. Germline lookup yields CDR1 SGHTA and CDR2 FQGNSA. The CDR3 is 14 amino acids. Trimming removed 6 bases from V and 5 bases from J, with 14 bases in between. Here the CDR3 reads CASSSPPNENIQYF. The DNA for the CDR3 is TGTGCCAGCAGTTCACCCCCCAATGAAAACATTCAGTACTTC.

The chain has TRBV10-3 and TRBJ1-5; D not resolved. CDR1 ENHRY and CDR2 SYGVKD come from the germline V gene. This CDR3 has 13 amino acids. The CDR3 here is CTTSYDVNQPQHF. The CDR3 nucleotides read TGTACCACCTCCTATGATGTCAATCAGCCCCAGCATTTT.

Ten or more counts support this clonotype. This chain uses TRBV12-5 with TRBJ2-3, with D maybe TRBD1 (6 bases). Germline V gene data show CDR1 as LGHNT and CDR2 as FRNRAP. Between the trimmed V and J ends, which lost 3 bases and 1 base, there was a span of 14 bases. The CDR3 has 16 amino acids. In nucleotides, the CDR3 is TGTGCTAGTGGTTTTCAACAGGGTTTTGGCACAGATACGCAGTATTTT. This sequence encodes CASGFQQGFGTDTQYF.

This CDR3 reads CASSSRDRVPRRGLSYEQYF. The CDR3 DNA sequence: TGTGCCAGCAGCAGCCGGGACAGGGTACCCCGTAGAGGGCTCTCCTACGAGCAGTACTTC. The chain couples TRBV7-2 to TRBJ2-7, with 9 positions matching TRBD1. This CDR3 is 20 amino acids long. V lost 5 bases, J lost 0 bases, and 20 bases stayed unmatched. The germline CDR1 and CDR2 sequences are SGHTA and FQGNSA. Complete variable domain (other parts from reference TRBV7-2 and TRBJ2-7): GAGVSQSPSNKVTEKGKDVELRCDPISGHTALYWYRQSLGQGLEFLIYFQGNSAPDKSGLPSDRFSAERTGGSVSTLTIQRTQQEDSAVYLCASSSRDRVPRRGLSYEQYFGPGTRLTVT.

This clonotype was counted ten times or more. The genes are TRBV6-1 and TRBJ2-1; 9 positions match TRBD2. The length of the CDR3 is 15 residues. Per the germline V gene, CDR1 is MNHNS and CDR2 is SASEGT. V shed 5 bases, J shed 6 bases, and the junction held 8 bases outside the gene matches. The CDR3 bases are TGTGCCAGCAGTAGACGGACTAGCGTACCCAATGAGCAGTTCTTC. Translated, it gives CASSRRTSVPNEQFF.

In this sample, this clonotype turned up many times. The chain employs TRBV6-2 or TRBV6-3 and TRBJ2-1; D perhaps matches TRBD2 (5 bases). This CDR3 has 18 residues. In germline, CDR1 is MNHEY, CDR2 SVGEGT. Trimming shortened V by 6 bases and J by 8 bases, and 29 bases separated the two germline ends. CDR3 protein: CASSIRGGVGPGIYEQFF. CDR3 coding DNA: TGTGCCAGCAGCATACGGGGTGGGGTCGGCCCGGGAATTTATGAGCAGTTCTTC.

The chain carries TRBV6-1 and TRBJ2-1; D is undetermined. This CDR3 region has 12 residues. The ends were cut back, 10 bases at V and 3 bases at J, with 10 bases in the middle. The germline gives CDR1 MNHNS, CDR2 SASEGT. CDR3: CATSKGYNEQFF. The CDR3 bases are TGTGCCACCTCGAAGGGCTACAATGAGCAGTTCTTC.

This clonotype came up many times. The chain couples TRBV5-8 to TRBJ2-5, with 8 bases fitting TRBD2. Germline lookup yields CDR1 SGHTS and CDR2 YDEGEE. This CDR3 spans 15 amino acids. V was clipped by 0 bases and J by 5 bases; unmatched bases: 6. The CDR3 nucleotides read TGTGCCAGCAGCTTGGAGTCTTCGGGAGGGGAGACCCAGTACTTC. The encoded protein is CASSLESSGGETQYF.

DNA of the CDR3: TGTGCCAGCAGCGTGGTACCGATAGCGAACACCGGGGAGCTGTTTTTT. Translating it yields CASSVVPIANTGELFF. The chain uses TRBV9 and TRBJ2-2; D is uncertain. The CDR3 covers 16 residues. Trimming removed 2 bases at V and 0 bases at J, with 11 bases between. Germline assignment: CDR1 SGDLS and CDR2 YYNGEE.